Listed below are T cell receptor beta chains from one sample, sequenced in a study of control samples from healthy donors and cancer patients. The protocol was immunoSEQ multiplex PCR, while the TCRdb copy is restricted to in-frame clones and leaves out a portion. This table has tens of thousands of clones, about 90% appearing once. The sample comprised PBMCs. Receptor source: a woman aged 60-70 years with head and neck cancer. The CDR3 runs from the conserved cysteine through the conserved F or W. D genes are given only for firm matches. Only part of the rows carry a size: once, few, many, or a class if the clone is expanded.

>TRBJ1-1|few|.|TRBV7-9
TGTGCCAGCAGCTTAGAGGGGAACACTGAAGCTTTCTTT
CASSLEGNTEAFF
>TRBJ2-5|.|TRBD1|TRBV19
TGTGCCAGTAGTATTCGGCAGGGGGCTCGGGAGACCCAGTACTTC
CASSIRQGARETQYF
>TRBJ2-5|.|TRBD2|TRBV19
TGTGCCAGTAGTATATCGCTAGCGGGAGTGAAAGAGACCCAGTACTTC
CASSISLAGVKETQYF
>TRBJ2-7|once|.|TRBV4-1
TGCGCCAGCAGCCGAGAGACAAGATCCTACGAGCAGTACTTC
CASSRETRSYEQYF
>TRBJ2-5|.|.|TRBV28
TGTGCCAGCAGTTTAATTTGTCACCAGGGTTCCCCGCGGTGTTGGCAAGAGACCCAGTACTTC
CASSLICHQGSPRCWQETQYF
>TRBJ2-1|.|TRBD2|TRBV5-1
TGCGCCAGCAGCTTGGAGACTAGCGGGAGTAACTATGAGCAGTTCTTC
CASSLETSGSNYEQFF
>TRBJ1-1|.|.|TRBV25-1
TGTGCCAGCAGTGAATCGAGAGGTTCCACTGAAGCTTTCTTT
CASSESRGSTEAFF
>TRBJ1-1|.|.|TRBV6-6
TGTGCCAGCAGTACGGGACGGATGATTTTGATCACTGAAGCTTTCTTT
CASSTGRMILITEAFF
>TRBJ2-7|.|.|TRBV5-4
TGTGCCAGCAGCTCAGACTCCTACGAGCAGTACTTC
CASSSDSYEQYF
>TRBJ1-2|once|.|TRBV7-2
TGTGCCAGCAGCTTTCAGGGAGGGAACTATGGCTACACCTTC
CASSFQGGNYGYTF